The clone carrying this T cell receptor beta chain was seen repeatedly, ten times or more. Its antigen is unknown. The data stem from a study of T cells in Graves' hyperthyroidism and ophthalmopathy. Findings and limits, study-wide: Most thyroid clonotypes expanded above 0.001 were also detected in blood.

When ophthalmopathy did not progress within 18 months, Graves' hyperthyroidism was considered stable. Patients aged 18 to 65 with hyperthyroidism were newly diagnosed, with duration under 2 months. TCR beta CDR3 sequences were amplified from RNA transcripts. The HTBI primer set served for first-round RT-PCR of the TCR CDR3. Each CDR3 protein gets one entry after TCRdb re-called the multiplex PCR reads with MiXCR. This sample has roughly 330,000 distinct CDR3 sequences, with approximately 16% found just once. The CDR3 has 14 amino acids. Germline V lookup: CDR1 SGHRS, CDR2 YFSETQ. V was pared by 2 bases and J by 3 bases, with 3 bases of the junction left unmatched.

V gene TRBV5-1 combines with J gene TRBJ2-7, with 9 positions matching TRBD1. The sample comprised blood. The receptor was derived from a man aged 25 to 45 with Graves' hyperthyroidism. For the CDR3, the DNA is TGCGCCAGCAGCTTTGGACAGGGGATCTACGAGCAGTACTTC. As protein: CASSFGQGIYEQYF.